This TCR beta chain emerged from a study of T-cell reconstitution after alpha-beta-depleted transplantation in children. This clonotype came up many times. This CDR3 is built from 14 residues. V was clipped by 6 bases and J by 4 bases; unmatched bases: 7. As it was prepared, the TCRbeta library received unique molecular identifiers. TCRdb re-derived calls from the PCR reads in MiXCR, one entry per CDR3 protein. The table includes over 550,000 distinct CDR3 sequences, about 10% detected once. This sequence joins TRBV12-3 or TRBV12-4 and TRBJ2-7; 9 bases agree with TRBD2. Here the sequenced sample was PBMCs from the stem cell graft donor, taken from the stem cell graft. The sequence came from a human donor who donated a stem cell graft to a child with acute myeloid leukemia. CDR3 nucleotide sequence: TGTGCCAGCAGCTCCAGGGCGGGGGGGTACGAGCAGTACTTC. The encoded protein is CASSSRAGGYEQYF.